This T cell receptor (beta chain) derives from a study of T cell responses to AZD1222 COVID-19 vaccine. From germline, CDR1 is SGHNT and CDR2 YYREEE (reference sequence). The CDR3 consists of 17 residues. The V end lost 1 base, the J end lost 3 bases, and 20 bases lay between the germline ends. Remarks on this clone: Its antigen is still unknown.

Study findings and constraints: The repertoires were collected only after the peak T cell response. Spike was spanned by vaccine-associated CD4 TCRs, which were dominant at 160-218 and 743-854.

The table came from immunoSEQ multiplex PCR; TCRdb's copy has only in-frame clones and leaves some out. The sample has roughly 140,000 clones; over 85% are singletons. Here the sequenced sample was peripheral blood, taken on day 0 of AZD1222 vaccination. The source of this sequence is an adult in good health. V and J are TRBV5-4 and TRBJ2-7; tentative D call: TRBD2 (6 bases). CDR3 sequence (DNA): TGTGCCAGCAGCTTGAAACCGGGAGATGCCCCCTACTACGAGCAGTACTTC. Its translation is CASSLKPGDAPYYEQYF.